This T cell receptor beta chain was sequenced for a study of blood T cell repertoires in COVID-19. Clones were sequenced by immunoSEQ multiplex PCR, and TCRdb holds only the in-frame ones, with some missing. The sample yields a few hundred thousand clones, roughly four fifths seen once. Participants reported their clinical history, and cohort assignment relied on those reports. This CDR3 has 14 amino acids. V shed 2 bases and J shed 1 base, with 8 bases lying between them. The germline CDR1 and CDR2 sequences are MNHEY and SVGEGT. This TCR derives from a woman between 45 and 60 years old who had recovered from COVID-19. The chain is built from TRBV6-2 or TRBV6-3 and TRBJ2-5; no reliable D call. What was sequenced was PBMCs or T cells enriched from blood (not recorded which). The DNA for the CDR3 is TGTGCCAGCAGTTACGTACTCCGCCAAGAGACCCAGTACTTC. This encodes CASSYVLRQETQYF.